Below are 17 T cell receptor beta chains sequenced from a single sample in a study of beta chain features in type 1 diabetes. Expressed TCRB transcripts were sequenced, since all the RNA that had been isolated was reverse transcribed. The method was immunoSEQ multiplex PCR; TCRdb's version includes in-frame clones alone and lacks a portion of them. Altogether under 400,000 clones are present, about 19% being singletons, with the ten largest covering approximately 0.043%. The source material was naive CD4+ T cells from blood. The receptors stem from a young woman in good health.

This clone was counted at least ten times. CDR3 DNA sequence: TGTGCCAGCAGGGAGGATACTTCACCCCTCCACTTT. Residues: CASREDTSPLHF. The chain links TRBV7-9 to TRBJ1-6; D unresolved. The CDR3 runs 12 residues. Trimming removed 6 bases at V and 9 bases at J, with 9 bases between. Germline V gene data show CDR1 as SEHNR and CDR2 as FQNEAQ (reference sequence).

The V gene is TRBV30, the J gene TRBJ2-5, with 8 bases that match TRBD2. J gave up 7 bases and V 0 bases, and 4 bases lay outside the gene matches. CDR3 length: 13 amino acids. Germline lookup yields CDR1 GTSNPN and CDR2 SVGIG (reference sequence). CDR3 protein: CAWSVRGGPTQYF. CDR3 DNA sequence: TGTGCCTGGAGTGTACGGGGGGGGCCGACCCAGTACTTC.

This rearrangement joins TRBV9 to TRBJ2-5; possibly TRBD1 for D (6 bases). This CDR3 region has 13 residues. Germline lookup yields CDR1 SGDLS and CDR2 YYNGEE. V lost 4 bases, J lost 5 bases, and 12 bases lay in between. CDR3 sequence: CASSSHREETQYF. DNA for the CDR3: TGTGCCAGCAGCTCACACAGGGAGGAGACCCAGTACTTC.

V gene TRBV7-6 combines with J gene TRBJ2-1; perhaps TRBD1 as D (5 bases). This CDR3 is 16 amino acids long. V lost 1 base and J 6 bases, leaving 16 bases between the germline ends. Germline V lookup: CDR1 SGHVS, CDR2 FNYEAQ. The CDR3 coding sequence is TGTGCCAGCAGCTTAGAACAGGCCCTCAACTCCAATGAGCAGTTCTTC. Its translation is CASSLEQALNSNEQFF. Complete variable domain (other parts from reference TRBV7-6 and TRBJ2-1): GAGVSQSPRYKVTKRGQDVALRCDPISGHVSLYWYRQALGQGPEFLTYFNYEAQQDKSGLPNDRFSAERPEGSISTLTIQRTEQRDSAMYRCASSLEQALNSNEQFFGPGTRLTVL.

The chain carries TRBV5-4 and TRBJ2-1; D is uncertain. Between the trimmed V and J ends, which lost 2 bases and 1 base, there was a span of 7 bases. The CDR3 consists of 14 residues. Germline lookup yields CDR1 SGHNT and CDR2 YYREEE (reference sequence). The CDR3 loop is CASSFFGSYNEQFF. Here the CDR3 DNA reads TGTGCCAGCAGCTTCTTCGGTTCCTACAATGAGCAGTTCTTC. Full variable domain (outside the CDR3, taken from reference TRBV5-4 and TRBJ2-1): ETGVTQSPTHLIKTRGQQVTLRCSSQSGHNTVSWYQQALGQGPQFIFQYYREEENGRGNFPPRFSGLQFPNYSSELNVNALELDDSALYLCASSFFGSYNEQFFGPGTRLTVL.

The rearrangement uses TRBV10-2 and TRBJ1-1, with 9 bases aligning to TRBD1. The V gene end was trimmed by 6 bases and the J gene end by 3 bases; junction bases not matched to a gene: 5. Per the germline V gene, CDR1 is WSHSY and CDR2 is SAAADI. This CDR3 is built from 14 residues. The CDR3, as DNA: TGCGCCAGCAGGGGGACAGGGTGGGACACTGAAGCTTTCTTT. This encodes CASRGTGWDTEAFF.

There are a few counts of this clone. CDR3 loop: CSVRAGGKDTQYF. For the CDR3, the DNA is TGCAGCGTTCGAGCGGGAGGTAAAGATACGCAGTATTTT. The genes are TRBV29-1 and TRBJ2-3, with 9 bases lining up with TRBD2. From germline, CDR1 is SQVTM and CDR2 ANQGSEA. The CDR3 runs to 13 residues. Germline trimming cut 5 bases from V and 5 bases from J; bases unmatched to any gene: 5.

The chain joins TRBV6-6 to TRBJ1-1; unclear D gene. V was cut by 4 bases and J by 2 bases, with 11 bases left in between. This CDR3 comprises 14 residues. Germline values: CDR1 MNHNY, CDR2 SVGAGI (reference sequence). For the CDR3, the DNA is TGTGCCAGCAGTTTTTCCGCAGGAAACACTGAAGCTTTCTTT. Its protein is CASSFSAGNTEAFF.

With regard to this clone: The same CDR3 is also encoded by other DNA sequences in this sample. This chain connects TRBV7-9 to TRBJ1-1; D unclear. V lost 3 bases and J lost 7, with 3 bases in between. Germline V gene data show CDR1 as SEHNR and CDR2 as FQNEAQ (reference sequence). The CDR3 covers 10 residues. CDR3 in DNA: TGTGCCAGCAGCTTGCGTGAAGCTTTCTTT. Encoded protein: CASSLREAFF.

This clone has more than one count but fewer than ten. V gene TRBV5-1 combines with J gene TRBJ2-1; 8 nucleotides agree with TRBD1. CDR1 and CDR2 (germline): SGHRS, YFSETQ. The CDR3 is 16 residues long. The J segment lost 7 bases and the V segment lost 1 base, leaving 10 bases of the junction unmatched. DNA for the CDR3: TGCGCCAGCAGCTTGCCATCGCCGGGACAGGCTAATGAGCAGTTCTTC. It is translated as CASSLPSPGQANEQFF.

The V and J genes are TRBV9 and TRBJ1-2; unclear D gene. Germline CDR1 is SGDLS and CDR2 is YYNGEE. V lost 0 bases and J 1 base, leaving 7 bases between the germline ends. The CDR3 is 14 amino acids. The CDR3 here is CASSVGEFNYGYTF. In DNA, the CDR3 is TGTGCCAGCAGCGTAGGAGAATTTAACTATGGCTACACCTTC.

This clone was seen only a few times. The chain employs TRBV7-9 and TRBJ2-7; 8 bases align to TRBD2. The CDR3 length is 14 residues. V lost 2 bases and J lost 6; bases outside the gene matches: 6. Germline V CDR1 and CDR2: SEHNR, FQNEAQ (reference sequence). CDR3 nucleotide sequence: TGTGCCAGCAGCTTAAGCGGGAGTGGGGTCGAGCAGTACTTC. Encoded protein: CASSLSGSGVEQYF.

CDR3 loop: CASRLSGDNYGYTF. The DNA for the CDR3 is TGTGCCAGCAGACTGTCGGGGGACAACTATGGCTACACCTTC. The J gene is TRBJ1-2, the V gene TRBV5-6; tentative D call: TRBD1 (5 bases). V was clipped by 5 bases and J by 2 bases, with 13 bases between them. Germline CDR1 is SGHDT and CDR2 is YYEEEE. The CDR3 runs to 14 residues. Full variable domain (remainder filled in from reference TRBV5-6 and TRBJ1-2): DAGVTQSPTHLIKTRGQQVTLRCSPKSGHDTVSWYQQALGQGPQFIFQYYEEEERQRGNFPDRFSGHQFPNYSSELNVNALLLGDSALYLCASRLSGDNYGYTFGSGTRLTVV.

The V gene is TRBV18, the J gene TRBJ1-2, with no clear D. V lost 1 base to trimming and J lost 8 bases, with 14 bases between them. This CDR3 is built from 14 residues. Germline CDR1 and CDR2: KGHSH and LQKENI. In nucleotides, the CDR3 is TGTGCCAGCTCACCACAAGACGGTGCGGAGGGCTACACCTTC. Translated, it gives CASSPQDGAEGYTF.

V gene TRBV7-6 combines with J gene TRBJ2-5; D unclear. Germline loops: CDR1 SGHVS, CDR2 FNYEAQ. Trimming removed 4 bases at V and 3 bases at J, with 9 bases between. The CDR3 is made up of 13 amino acids. In DNA form, the CDR3 reads TGTGCCAGCAGCTCCCACCCGGAAGAGACCCAGTACTTC. Amino acids: CASSSHPEETQYF.

A note on this clone: Relative to the germline gene, one junction end is altered; a read error may explain this. The chain has TRBV9 and TRBJ2-7; a possible D gene is TRBD1 (5 bases). CDR1 and CDR2 from the germline V gene are SGDLS and YYNGEE. The CDR3 is 13 amino acids. CDR3 sequence reads: CASSVDGQGLPNF. DNA for the CDR3: TGTGCCAGCAGCGTAGACGGGCAGGGTCTTCCTAACTTC.

This clone has only a few counts. The genes are TRBV29-1 and TRBJ2-7; 7 bases agree with TRBD1. The CDR3 has 14 amino acids. Germline loops: CDR1 SQVTM, CDR2 ANQGSEA. V trimming: 1 base; J trimming: 2 bases; junction bases outside the gene matches: 5. CDR3 region: CSVEVGQFPYEQYF. In nucleotides, the CDR3 is TGCAGCGTTGAAGTGGGACAGTTTCCCTACGAGCAGTACTTC.